This T cell receptor (beta chain) appears in the sequencing data of a study of T-cell memory formation after mild COVID-19. About the research overall: TCR clusters mostly belonged to single donors.

The TCR alpha and TCR beta cDNA libraries, bearing sample barcodes and UMIs, were generated by 5'RACE using constant-segment primers. TCRdb re-analysed the 5' RACE reads in MiXCR, keeping a single row per CDR3 protein. Of some 210,000 distinct CDR3 sequences listed, 27% are singletons. Losses at the gene ends were 4 bases for V and 4 bases for J; bases not matched to a gene: 10. The V gene's germline CDR1 is MGHRA and CDR2 YSYEKL. The CDR3 is made up of 16 amino acids. J is TRBJ2-5 and V is TRBV4-1, with 9 bases fitting TRBD2. Sequencing was carried out using PBMCs or a T cell subset sorted from them (not recorded which). This TCR was sampled from an adult woman who had mild COVID-19 (a few samples of this study predate the infection). Cell type and time point are not known. Written as DNA, the CDR3 is TGCGCCAGCAGCCCTACGAGCGGGGGGCTGGGAGAGACCCAGTACTTC. Its protein is CASSPTSGGLGETQYF.